This record concerns one TCR beta chain sequence. The clone's antigen remains unknown. There are no base qualities to consult, and no much larger clone falls within one base. Thawed unstimulated PBMCs were stained for CD3, CD4 and CD8 and FACS-sorted into CD3+CD4+ and CD3+CD8+ populations. Each of the 8 studied subjects was randomized to immunosuppression withdrawal. Genomic DNA was isolated with the Qiagen DNeasy Blood and Tissue Kit. High-throughput TCRbeta CDR3 sequencing of frozen genomic DNA was performed by immunoSEQ, including PCR amplification, mapping, bias correction and internal controls. On the authors' methods: Productive rearrangements were retained, and unique TCRbeta sequences were defined by the CDR3 nucleotide sequence together with the V and J gene. Donor-reactive sequences required at least 5-fold expansion in CFSE-low cells versus unstimulated pre-transplant cells and at least 0.01% frequency. Per-subject minimum frequency thresholds, based on the lowest-template unstimulated sample, ensured at least 90% detection power. Jensen-Shannon divergence between the top 1000 TCRbeta sequences post- versus pre-transplant served as the measure of repertoire turnover. Two-sided Fisher's exact tests were used to test for changes in how often donor-reactive sequences were detected. In its TCRdb copy, this immuneACCESS table keeps in-frame sequences only and misses some clones. Where compared with another copy, unresolved V genes explain less than half of these, and the others have no known cause. Clone size and V and J calls were adopted from that table, with D and trimming inferred from the DNA. Counted in this sample were some 80,000 clones; 80% to 85% of them appeared once. Around 0.45% of the sample is held by the ten biggest clonotypes.

This entry comes from a study of T cell clones after liver transplantation (dated by TCRdb to between 2018 and 2021). Study-level background: The samples were obtained from ITN030ST, a randomized trial that attempted immunosuppression withdrawal within 2 years after liver transplantation. Donor-reactive T cell clones were identified by TCRbeta sequencing after a pre-transplant mixed lymphocyte reaction and then tracked in post-transplant blood. As an antigen-independent comparator for donor-reactive sequences, third party-reactive TCRbeta sequences were also identified from pre-transplant MLRs. Three of the eight recipients were HCV-positive; the others were transplanted for non-autoimmune, non-viral indications. Subjects received no induction therapy and standard immunosuppression until randomization at 12-24 months post-transplant. Tolerance was defined as complete immunosuppression withdrawal for at least one year with no rise in liver enzymes beyond twice the upper limit of normal. Blood samples were collected pre-transplant, pre-randomization before withdrawal, and post-randomization after either full withdrawal or failed withdrawal. Of the 8 liver transplant recipients making up the studied cohort, 3 were classified as tolerant and 5 as non-tolerant.

The CDR3 measures 15 amino acids from cysteine to phenylalanine. Only CDR3 DNA is held: 45 bases, read in frame from base 1. The CDR1 and CDR2 encoded by the germline V gene (reference sequence) are SEHNR and FQNEAQ. V lost 5 bases and J lost 5 bases; the stretch between them is 15 bases long. General conclusions and limits of the study: Without allograft tissue specimens, donor-reactive T cells may have migrated into the graft rather than being deleted. Conclusions were preliminary, limited by small, heterogeneous patient numbers and non-standardized post-transplant time points. Low numbers of available donor cells limited the measurable donor-reactive repertoire in a couple of subjects. Once repertoire turnover was taken into account, donor-reactive detection showed a significant reduction for CD4 in 7 of 8 subjects and for CD8 in 8 of 8. In 5 of 8 subjects, regardless of tolerance or HCV status, circulating donor-reactive CD4 TCRbeta sequences dropped significantly post-transplant. The decline in donor-reactive sequences exceeded the decline in third party-reactive sequences, suggesting partial antigen-specific deletion that was unrelated to withdrawal success.

Recombination linked TRBV7-9 to TRBJ1-4, with the D gene too uncertain to name. The specimen comprised CD4+ T cells from blood, sampled about 46 months after liver transplant. This TCR derives from a human patient who received a liver transplant. The graft donor may be the source of some T cells after a transplant. CDR3 loop: CASSRGGRANEKLFF. The base sequence is TGTGCCAGCAGCCGTGGAGGGCGTGCCAATGAAAAACTGTTTTTT.